The source of this T cell receptor (beta chain) is a study of brain T cells in children with intractable seizures. Study-level findings and limits: Only CDR3 sequence similarity suggested viral specificity, without known HCMV serostatus.

Regarding this clone: The antigen remains undetermined.

The time point denotes: blood from clinic visit 5 months post-surgery; TSC patient then seizure free. Sequencing was limited to surgery cases with top T cell transcript signatures in brain tissue. At least one anti-epileptic drug was given before surgery. The CDR3 totals 15 residues. The germline gives CDR1 MNHNS, CDR2 SASEGT. V lost 2 bases and J 5 bases, leaving 13 bases between the germline ends. Assay used: immunoSEQ multiplex PCR; TCRdb lists only in-frame clones, some missing. The data contain 300,000 to 400,000 clones, roughly 92% of them singletons. The rearrangement links TRBV6-1 to TRBJ2-1; D is unresolved. The sample here was peripheral blood, taken less than 6 months after surgery. The TCR comes from a boy younger than two with tuberous sclerosis and intractable seizures. In nucleotides, the CDR3 is TGTGCCAGCAGTGAAATTTTTAGGAACCACAATGAGCAGTTCTTC. It is translated as CASSEIFRNHNEQFF.